One T cell receptor beta chain is described in this entry. Assignments of participants to cohorts depended upon their own reported clinical history. Cohort 3 recovered donors had two negative PCRs, clearance, or symptom resolution. With V trimmed by 4 bases and J by 2 bases, 5 bases remained unmatched. Germline lookup yields CDR1 SGHRS and CDR2 YFSETQ. The CDR3 runs to 15 residues. The method was immunoSEQ multiplex PCR; TCRdb's version includes in-frame clones alone and lacks a portion of them. The sample lists some 400,000 clones, about 90% occurring once. The sample comes from a study of blood T cell repertoires in COVID-19. At the level of the study: Italy, Spain and the United States were the sources of the convalescent and acute COVID-19 samples.

Sequencing used PBMCs or T cells enriched from blood (not recorded which). J is TRBJ2-7 and V is TRBV5-1; 11 bases fit TRBD1. This receptor was identified in a man aged 25 to 40 who had recovered from COVID-19. The CDR3 sequence is CASSEPGQGAYEQYF. CDR3 bases: TGCGCCAGCAGCGAACCGGGACAGGGGGCCTACGAGCAGTACTTC.